The 24 T cell receptor beta chains given below trace back to one sample, sequenced in a study of blood T cell repertoires in COVID-19. TCRdb keeps only in-frame clones here, not all; method: immunoSEQ multiplex PCR. The sample lists about 210,000 clones; approximately 80% were seen once. Material for sequencing was PBMCs or T cells enriched from blood (not recorded which). The origin of the receptors is a man aged 40-49 years who had recovered from COVID-19.

This clone has only a few counts. The rearrangement uses TRBV5-1 and TRBJ1-2, with D uncertain. The length of the CDR3 is 14 residues. V was clipped by 0 bases and J by 4 bases, with 10 bases between them. Germline V gene data show CDR1 as SGHRS and CDR2 as YFSETQ. CDR3 nucleotide sequence: TGCGCCAGCAGCTTGGCCGAGGAAATCTATGGCTACACCTTC. Its protein product is CASSLAEEIYGYTF.

The chain joins TRBV12-3 or TRBV12-4 to TRBJ1-5; D is uncertain. The CDR3 has 13 amino acids. Trimming took 5 bases from V and 7 from J, leaving 12 bases between them. CDR3 sequence (DNA): TGTGCCAGCAGTCGAAATGAGGGCCAGCCCCAGCATTTT. It codes for CASSRNEGQPQHF.

This clone was observed a few times. The gene calls are TRBV7-3 and TRBJ2-1; TRBD2 matches at 11 bases. The germline CDR1 and CDR2 sequences are SGHTA and FQGTGA. The CDR3 is 14 amino acids. Trimming cost V 6 bases and J 6 bases; bases outside gene matches: 4. The CDR3 region is CASSLAGGLNEQFF. The CDR3 coding sequence is TGTGCCAGCAGTTTAGCGGGGGGGCTCAATGAGCAGTTCTTC.

The genes are TRBV11-3 and TRBJ2-7; the match to TRBD2 covers 7 bases. The ends lost 0 bases at V and 2 bases at J; junction bases unmatched: 7. The germline CDR1 and CDR2 sequences are SGHNT and YENEEA. CDR3 size: 16 residues. The CDR3: CASSLEREAGAYEQYF. CDR3 nucleotides: TGTGCCAGCAGCTTAGAGAGGGAGGCGGGGGCCTACGAGCAGTACTTC. Using reference TRBV11-3 and TRBJ2-7 for the parts outside the CDR3, the full variable domain is EAGVVQSPRYKIIEKKQPVAFWCNPISGHNTLYWYLQNLGQGPELLIRYENEEAVDDSQLPKDRFSAERLKGVDSTLKIQPAELGDSAVYLCASSLEREAGAYEQYFGPGTRLTVT.

This chain connects TRBV7-3 to TRBJ1-2, with 12 positions matching TRBD1. CDR1 and CDR2 (germline): SGHTA, FQGTGA. The junction had 9 bases not matched to a gene; V was cut back by 0 bases and J by 1 base. The CDR3 contains 19 residues. For the CDR3, the DNA is TGTGCCAGCAGCTTAACGTTGGGGACAGGGGGCCTAGTTAACTATGGCTACACCTTC. This gives the protein CASSLTLGTGGLVNYGYTF.

This clone has a handful of counts. The rearrangement joins TRBV6-5 to TRBJ2-7; D is possibly TRBD1 (5 bases). V lost 6 bases and J lost 1, with 10 bases in between. CDR3 length: 13 amino acids. Germline-derived CDR1 and CDR2 are MNHEY and SVGAGI. The CDR3 region is CASRRSGSYEQYF. The CDR3 DNA follows: TGTGCCAGCAGGAGGTCAGGGTCCTACGAGCAGTACTTC.

J is TRBJ2-3 and V is TRBV11-2; 11 positions agree with TRBD2. The germline CDR1 and CDR2 sequences are SGHAT and FQNNGV. The ends lost 5 bases at V and 2 bases at J; junction bases unmatched: 9. The CDR3 is made up of 17 amino acids. DNA of the CDR3: TGTGCCAGCAGCCTGACTGCTAGCGGGAGGCCCACAGATACGCAGTATTTT. This encodes CASSLTASGRPTDTQYF.

The J gene is TRBJ1-6, the V gene TRBV5-4; 9 positions agree with TRBD1. Per the germline V gene, CDR1 is SGHNT and CDR2 is YYREEE (reference sequence). This CDR3 spans 16 amino acids. V lost 2 bases to trimming and J lost 9 bases; unmatched junction nucleotides: 9. CDR3: CASSLSRGQGGSPLHF. CDR3 DNA: TGTGCCAGCAGCTTAAGTCGGGGACAGGGCGGTTCACCCCTCCACTTT. The entire variable domain, with the rest obtained from reference TRBV5-4 and TRBJ1-6, is as follows: ETGVTQSPTHLIKTRGQQVTLRCSSQSGHNTVSWYQQALGQGPQFIFQYYREEENGRGNFPPRFSGLQFPNYSSELNVNALELDDSALYLCASSLSRGQGGSPLHFGNGTRLTVT.

The V call is TRBV4-1, the J call TRBJ2-3; D remains unclear. The CDR3 covers 18 residues. The ends were cut back, 4 bases at V and 0 bases at J, with 20 bases in the middle. CDR1 and CDR2 (germline): MGHRA, YSYEKL. CDR3 sequence (DNA): TGCGCCAGCAGCCCTCTAAGAGGAACGATTACCAGCACAGATACGCAGTATTTT. It is translated as CASSPLRGTITSTDTQYF.

The chain carries TRBV5-1 and TRBJ1-3, with D hard to call. Trimming removed 1 base from V and 0 bases from J, with 14 bases in between. Germline CDR1 reads SGHRS; CDR2 reads YFSETQ. This CDR3 is built from 17 residues. The CDR3, as DNA: TGCGCCAGCAGCTTGTCCATGGCAGGCCTCTCTGGAAACACCATATATTTT. This encodes CASSLSMAGLSGNTIYF.

J is TRBJ2-5 and V is TRBV18; D gene unclear. The CDR3 loop spans 13 amino acids. The germline CDR1 and CDR2 sequences are KGHSH and LQKENI. Trimming shortened V by 3 bases and J by 4 bases, and 9 bases separated the two germline ends. The CDR3 reads CASSPAPAETQYF. Here the CDR3 DNA reads TGTGCCAGCTCACCGGCCCCCGCAGAGACCCAGTACTTC.

The chain carries TRBV6-5 and TRBJ2-1; D is possibly TRBD2 (5 bases). Trimming took off 5 bases at V and 4 bases at J, with 15 bases between the two ends. In germline, CDR1 is MNHEY, CDR2 SVGAGI. This CDR3 is built from 15 residues. This CDR3 is CASSKRGIEYNEQFF. The CDR3, as DNA: TGTGCCAGCAGTAAACGGGGAATTGAGTACAATGAGCAGTTCTTC.

The gene calls are TRBV6-5 and TRBJ1-1; D remains ambiguous. This CDR3 comprises 12 residues. Germline V gives CDR1 MNHEY, CDR2 SVGAGI. Deletions cut 6 bases from V and 7 bases from J, with 12 bases between. The CDR3 spells CASRQNAVEAFF. The CDR3 nucleotides are TGTGCCAGCAGGCAAAACGCAGTTGAAGCTTTCTTT.

The chain employs TRBV4-1 and TRBJ2-3; the D gene is possibly TRBD1 (5 bases). There are 14 residues in the CDR3. Per germline, CDR1 MGHRA and CDR2 YSYEKL. V was shortened by 1 base and J by 6 bases, with 11 bases between the two germline ends. The CDR3 coding sequence is TGCGCCAGCAGCCAAGGTGGGCACAGGGATACGCAGTATTTT. Its protein product is CASSQGGHRDTQYF.

This chain connects TRBV6-4 to TRBJ2-1; TRBD1 is a possible D gene (5 bases). Germline assignment: CDR1 MRHNA and CDR2 SNTAGT. CDR3 length: 14 residues. Trimming took off 6 bases at V and 7 bases at J, with 16 bases between the two ends. DNA for the CDR3: TGTGCCAGCAGAACAGGAAATATACGAAATGAGCAGTTCTTC. It translates to CASRTGNIRNEQFF.

As concerns this clone: Other DNA sequences of this sample code for an identical CDR3. The rearrangement joins TRBV7-2 to TRBJ1-3; D is ambiguous. The CDR3 consists of 14 residues. Germline lookup yields CDR1 SGHTA and CDR2 FQGNSA. The germline V and J ends were trimmed by 1 base and 1 base, with 5 bases remaining between them. The DNA for the CDR3 is TGTGCCAGCAGCTTAGGGAGTTCTGGAAACACCATATATTTT. This translates into CASSLGSSGNTIYF.

There are a few counts of this clone. The chain uses TRBV5-1 and TRBJ2-7, with D possibly matching TRBD2 (6 bases). Germline CDR1 is SGHRS and CDR2 is YFSETQ. Trimming removed 1 base at V and 3 bases at J, with 11 bases between. The length of the CDR3 is 14 residues. The CDR3, as DNA: TGCGCCAGCAGCTTGAAACAGGACTACTACGAGCAGTACTTC. Its protein product is CASSLKQDYYEQYF.

The chain has TRBV11-3 and TRBJ2-7, with D maybe TRBD1 (5 bases). The ends were cut back, 1 base at V and 1 base at J, with 14 bases in the middle. Per germline, CDR1 SGHNT and CDR2 YENEEA. CDR3 length equals 16 residues. Here the CDR3 DNA reads TGTGCCAGCAGCTTAGGACTGCAGGGTAATTCCTACGAGCAGTACTTC. This translates into CASSLGLQGNSYEQYF.

The chain joins TRBV5-8 to TRBJ2-5, with 12 bases fitting TRBD2. V lost 7 bases, J lost 5 bases, and 12 bases stayed unmatched. The length of the CDR3 is 16 residues. Germline CDR1 is SGHTS and CDR2 is YDEGEE. The CDR3 spells CASVLAGGGLKETQYF. The CDR3 DNA sequence: TGTGCCAGCGTCCTAGCGGGAGGGGGTTTGAAGGAGACCCAGTACTTC. Variable domain in full (rest from reference TRBV5-8 and TRBJ2-5): EAGVTQSPTHLIKTRGQQATLRCSPISGHTSVYWYQQALGLGLQFLLWYDEGEERNRGNFPPRFSGRQFPNYSSELNVNALELEDSALYLCASVLAGGGLKETQYFGPGTRLLVL.

The sample holds many counts of this clone. CDR3 DNA: TGTGCCAGCAAGGGGGAGTACGAGCAGTACTTC. This encodes CASKGEYEQYF. The V gene is TRBV2, the J gene TRBJ2-7; perhaps TRBD1 as D (6 bases). Germline V lookup: CDR1 SNHLY, CDR2 FYNNEI. Deletions cut 7 bases from V and 4 bases from J, with 8 bases between. The CDR3 length is 11 residues.

The V and J genes are TRBV18 and TRBJ1-5, with 9 nucleotides matching TRBD1. This CDR3 has 15 amino acids. J gave up 7 bases and V 5 bases, and 9 bases lay outside the gene matches. Germline lookup yields CDR1 KGHSH and CDR2 LQKENI. The CDR3 region has the DNA TGTGCCAGCTCAACAAGGACAGGGGATGGGCAGCCCCAGCATTTT. It yields the protein CASSTRTGDGQPQHF.

In DNA, the CDR3 is TGCGCCAGCACTGACCGGGACAGCCAAAAGGGTGAGCAGTTCTTC. This translates into CASTDRDSQKGEQFF. The gene calls are TRBV10-2 and TRBJ2-1; 7 bases fit TRBD1. This CDR3 contains 15 residues. V gave up 7 bases and J gave up 9 bases; unmatched junction bases: 15. Germline V CDR1 and CDR2: WSHSY, SAAADI.

The chain has TRBV30 and TRBJ1-4; D is ambiguous. The ends were cut back, 7 bases at V and 0 bases at J, with 12 bases in the middle. Germline CDR1 is GTSNPN and CDR2 is SVGIG (reference sequence). CDR3 length equals 14 residues. The CDR3 bases are TGTGCCTACTCGAAGCTTACAACTAATGAAAAACTGTTTTTT. It yields the protein CAYSKLTTNEKLFF.

With respect to this clone: At one boundary the junction diverges from the germline segment, which might be a read error. The J gene is TRBJ2-7, the V gene TRBV6-1, with 11 bases matching TRBD1. The CDR3 runs 11 residues. CDR1 is MNHNS, CDR2 SASEGT, per germline. Here the CDR3 DNA reads TGTGCCAGCAGTGAAGCGGGACAGGGGGACTTC. It specifies CASSEAGQGDF.